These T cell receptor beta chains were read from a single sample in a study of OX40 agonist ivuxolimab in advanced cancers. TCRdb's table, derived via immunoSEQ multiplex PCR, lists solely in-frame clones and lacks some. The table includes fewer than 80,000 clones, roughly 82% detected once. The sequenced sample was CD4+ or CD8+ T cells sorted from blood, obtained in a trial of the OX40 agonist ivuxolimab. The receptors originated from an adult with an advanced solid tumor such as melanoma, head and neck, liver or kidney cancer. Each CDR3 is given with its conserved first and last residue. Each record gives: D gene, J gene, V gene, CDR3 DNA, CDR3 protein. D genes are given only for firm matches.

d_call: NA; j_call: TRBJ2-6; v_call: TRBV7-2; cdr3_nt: TGTGCCAGCAGCTTTCTCTCTACCTCTGGGGCCAACGTCCTGACTTTC; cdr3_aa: CASSFLSTSGANVLTF
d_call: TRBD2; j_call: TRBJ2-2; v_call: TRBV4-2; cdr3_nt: TGTGCCAGCAGCCGCGGGACTATCAACACCGGGGAGCTGTTTTTT; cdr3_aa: CASSRGTINTGELFF
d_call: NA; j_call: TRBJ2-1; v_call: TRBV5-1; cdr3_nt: TGCGCCAGCAGCTCATCACGGAATGAGCAGTTCTTC; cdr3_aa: CASSSSRNEQFF
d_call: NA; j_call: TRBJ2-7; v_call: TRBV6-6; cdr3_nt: TGTGCCAGCAATCCCGAGGGGGGTAGCGACGAGCAGTACTTC; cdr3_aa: CASNPEGGSDEQYF
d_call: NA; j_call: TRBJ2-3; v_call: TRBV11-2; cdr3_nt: TGTGCCAGCAGCTTAGATCGCGGTACAATTGTGGCAGATACGCAGTATTTT; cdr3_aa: CASSLDRGTIVADTQYF
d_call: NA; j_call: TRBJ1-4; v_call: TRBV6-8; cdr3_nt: TGTGCCAGCAGTTACCCGATCCCGGGACGGAATAATGAAAAACTGTTTTTT; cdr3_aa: CASSYPIPGRNNEKLFF
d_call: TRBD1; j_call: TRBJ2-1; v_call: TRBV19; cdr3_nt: TGTGCCAGTAGTATTAATTGGGGGACAGGGGACAATGAGCAGTTCTTC; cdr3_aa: CASSINWGTGDNEQFF
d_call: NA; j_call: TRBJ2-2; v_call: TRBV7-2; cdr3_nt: TGTGCCAGCAGCCCGCGTATCTCGCGGTTCAACACCGGGGAGCTGTTTTTT; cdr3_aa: CASSPRISRFNTGELFF
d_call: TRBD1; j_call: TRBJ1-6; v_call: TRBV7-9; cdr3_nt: TGTGCCAGCAGCCCGCGGACAGGGGGGATTTCACCCCTCCACTTT; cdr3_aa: CASSPRTGGISPLHF
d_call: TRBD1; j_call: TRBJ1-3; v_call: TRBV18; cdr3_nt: TGTGCCAGCTCACTGCGACAGGGCCTCTCTGGAAACACCATATATTTT; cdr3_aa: CASSLRQGLSGNTIYF